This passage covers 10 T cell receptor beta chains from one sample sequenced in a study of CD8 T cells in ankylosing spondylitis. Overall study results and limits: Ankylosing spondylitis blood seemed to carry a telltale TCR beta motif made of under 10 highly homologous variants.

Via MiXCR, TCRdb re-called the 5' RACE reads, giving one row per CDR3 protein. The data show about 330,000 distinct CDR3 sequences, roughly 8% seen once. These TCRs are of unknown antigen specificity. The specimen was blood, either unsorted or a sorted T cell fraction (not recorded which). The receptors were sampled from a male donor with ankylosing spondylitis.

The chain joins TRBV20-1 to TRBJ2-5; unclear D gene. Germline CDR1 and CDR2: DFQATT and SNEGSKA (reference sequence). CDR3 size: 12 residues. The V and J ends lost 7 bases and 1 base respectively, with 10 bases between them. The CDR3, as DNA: TGCAGTGTTGGCCGCGCCCAAGAGACCCAGTACTTC. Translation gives CSVGRAQETQYF.

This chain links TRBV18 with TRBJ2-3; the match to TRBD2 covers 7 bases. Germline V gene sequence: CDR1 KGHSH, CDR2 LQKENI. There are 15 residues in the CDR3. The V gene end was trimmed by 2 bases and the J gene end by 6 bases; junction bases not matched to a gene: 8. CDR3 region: CASSPRAGWQDTQYF. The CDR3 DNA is TGTGCCAGCTCACCAAGAGCGGGATGGCAGGATACGCAGTATTTT.

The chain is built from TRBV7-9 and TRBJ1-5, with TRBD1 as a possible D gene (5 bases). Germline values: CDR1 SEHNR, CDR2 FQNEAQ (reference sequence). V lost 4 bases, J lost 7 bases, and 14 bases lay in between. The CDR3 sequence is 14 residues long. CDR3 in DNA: TGTGCCAGCAGCTCCTCAGCCACAGGCCAGCCCCAGCATTTT. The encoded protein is CASSSSATGQPQHF.

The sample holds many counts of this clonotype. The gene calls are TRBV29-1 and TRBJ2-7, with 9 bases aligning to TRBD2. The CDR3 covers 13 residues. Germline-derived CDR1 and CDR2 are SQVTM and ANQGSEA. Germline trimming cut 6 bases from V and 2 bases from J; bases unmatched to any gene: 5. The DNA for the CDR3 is TGCAGCGTGTATAGCGGGGGAACCTACGAGCAGTACTTC. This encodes CSVYSGGTYEQYF.

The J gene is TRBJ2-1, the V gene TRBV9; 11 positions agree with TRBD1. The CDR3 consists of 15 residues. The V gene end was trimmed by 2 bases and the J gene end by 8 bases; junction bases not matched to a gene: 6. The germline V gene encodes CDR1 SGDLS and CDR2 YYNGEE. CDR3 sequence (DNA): TGTGCCAGCAGCGTTAGGACAGGGGGCGTGGATGAGCAGTTCTTC. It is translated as CASSVRTGGVDEQFF.

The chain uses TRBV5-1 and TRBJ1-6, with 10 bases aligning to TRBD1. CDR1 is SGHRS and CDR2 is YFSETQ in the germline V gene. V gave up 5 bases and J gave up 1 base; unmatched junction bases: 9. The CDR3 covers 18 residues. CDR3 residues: CASSRDRGSGSYNSPLHF. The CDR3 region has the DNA TGCGCCAGCAGTAGGGACAGGGGATCTGGATCCTATAATTCACCCCTCCACTTT.

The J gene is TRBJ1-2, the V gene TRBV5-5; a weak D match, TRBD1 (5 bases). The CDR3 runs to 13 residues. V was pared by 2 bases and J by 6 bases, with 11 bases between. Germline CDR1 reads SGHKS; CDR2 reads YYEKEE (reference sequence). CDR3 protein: CASSFNIRDGYTF. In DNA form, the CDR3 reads TGTGCCAGCAGCTTCAATATCAGGGATGGCTACACCTTC.

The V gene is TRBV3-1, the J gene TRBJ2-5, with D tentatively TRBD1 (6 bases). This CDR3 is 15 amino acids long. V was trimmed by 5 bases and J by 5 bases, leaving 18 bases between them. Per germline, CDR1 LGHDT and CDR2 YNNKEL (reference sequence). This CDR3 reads CASSYQGRGSETQYF. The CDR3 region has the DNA TGTGCCAGCAGCTATCAAGGCAGGGGATCGGAGACCCAGTACTTC.

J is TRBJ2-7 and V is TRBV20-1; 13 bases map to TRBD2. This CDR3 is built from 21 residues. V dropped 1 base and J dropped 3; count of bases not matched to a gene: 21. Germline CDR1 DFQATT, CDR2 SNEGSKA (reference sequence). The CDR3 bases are TGCAGTGCTAGAGGGGGTTGGACTAGCGGGAGAAGAGGAGAGGGGGGCTACGAGCAGTACTTC. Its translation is CSARGGWTSGRRGEGGYEQYF.

The CDR3 sequence is CASSAGPGSHFGELFF. DNA for the CDR3: TGTGCCAGCAGCGCTGGGCCCGGTAGTCATTTCGGGGAGCTGTTTTTT. The V call is TRBV9, the J call TRBJ2-2, with D unclear. The V end was cut by 3 bases, the J end by 7 bases, with 19 bases between. The CDR3 is 16 residues long. The V gene's germline CDR1 is SGDLS and CDR2 YYNGEE.